A selection of T cell receptor beta chains follows, all from one sample in a study of OX40 agonist ivuxolimab in advanced cancers. The assay was immunoSEQ multiplex PCR, and TCRdb's table has in-frame clones only and misses some. Of about 58,000 clones in the sample, less than 90% were seen once. Sequencing used CD4+ or CD8+ T cells sorted from blood, obtained in a trial of the OX40 agonist ivuxolimab. The receptors were gathered from an adult with an advanced solid tumor such as melanoma, head and neck, liver or kidney cancer. The CDR3 runs from the conserved cysteine through the conserved F or W. The D gene is left open where the match is weak. For some rows the clone size is stated as once, few or many, or as a class when expanded; others skip it.

cdr3_nt cdr3_aa d_call j_call clone_size v_call
TGTGCCAGCAGTTTCGGGACAGGGGGCCGGGGGGAGACCCAGTACTTC CASSFGTGGRGETQYF TRBD1 TRBJ2-5 once TRBV27
TGTGCCAGCAGCCGCCGGGACAGGACTTACTATGGCTACACCTTC CASSRRDRTYYGYTF TRBD1 TRBJ1-2 - TRBV28
TGTGCCAGCGACGCGGGACTAGCGGGAGAAGGGAATGAGCAGTTCTTC CASDAGLAGEGNEQFF TRBD2 TRBJ2-1 - TRBV10-3
TGTGCCAGCAGCTTTCGAGTTGGCGGTGGATTCTACTACGAGCAGTACTTC CASSFRVGGGFYYEQYF - TRBJ2-7 - TRBV11-2
TGTGCCAGCAGCTTGGCTGGGCGCTCCTACAATGAGCAGTTCTTC CASSLAGRSYNEQFF - TRBJ2-1 - TRBV11-1
TGTGCCAGCAGCTTAGTAAACGGGGAGCTGTTTTTT CASSLVNGELFF - TRBJ2-2 once TRBV7-2
TGTGCCAGCAGCGTGACCCAGGGCGTGAAGGGTGAGCAGTTCTTC CASSVTQGVKGEQFF - TRBJ2-1 - TRBV9
TGTGCCAGCAGGGTCGGGACGGAGCAAGACTATGGCTACACCTTC CASRVGTEQDYGYTF - TRBJ1-2 - TRBV6-1
TGCGCCAGCAGCGAAGGAGTCGGGAGAGGGGTCTACGAGCAGTACTTC CASSEGVGRGVYEQYF - TRBJ2-7 - TRBV4-1
TGTGCCTGGATGTCACAGAGCACAGATACGCAGTATTTT CAWMSQSTDTQYF - TRBJ2-3 - TRBV30
TGTGCCAGCAGCATTGGGACTAGCGGGAGGGGGGAGCTGTTTTTT CASSIGTSGRGELFF TRBD2 TRBJ2-2 once TRBV5-4
TGTGCCAGCAACCGGCGGGGGGAGGGAGCAGAGACCCAGTACTTC CASNRRGEGAETQYF TRBD2 TRBJ2-5 - TRBV5-5
TGTGCCAGCAGCGGAAAGGACAGGGGGCCCTACGAGCAGTACTTC CASSGKDRGPYEQYF TRBD1 TRBJ2-7 - TRBV5-4
TGTGCCAGCAACAGGGACCTCACAGATACGCAGTATTTT CASNRDLTDTQYF - TRBJ2-3 - TRBV28
TGTGCCAGCCTCGAACGCGGGGGAACTTCCGAGAGTCCCCAGTACTTC CASLERGGTSESPQYF TRBD2 TRBJ2-5 - TRBV6-6
TGTGCCAGCAGCCCGGACAGAACCAGCAATCAGCCCCAGCATTTT CASSPDRTSNQPQHF - TRBJ1-5 - TRBV28
TGTGCCAGCAGCTCTCTTTATCGGGACAGCTCAAACACCATATATTTT CASSSLYRDSSNTIYF TRBD1 TRBJ1-3 - TRBV7-8
TGTGCCAGCAGCTTGCCGGGGACAGGGAAGACGAACATTCAGTACTTC CASSLPGTGKTNIQYF TRBD1 TRBJ2-4 - TRBV7-2
TGCAGCGTAGCCTCCGGCAGCGGAGCTTTCTTT CSVASGSGAFF - TRBJ1-1 - TRBV29-1
TGCGCCAGCAGCTTGGGAGGGGGAACTAATGAAAAACTGTTTTTT CASSLGGGTNEKLFF - TRBJ1-4 few TRBV5-1
TGTGCCAGCTCGGGGGATAGCAATCAGCCCCAGCATTTT CASSGDSNQPQHF - TRBJ1-5 once TRBV2
TGTGCCAGCAGTTACTCGAACACCTACACTGAAGCTTTCTTT CASSYSNTYTEAFF - TRBJ1-1 - TRBV6-5
TGTGCCAGCAGTCCTCAGACTAGCATTATCGAGACCCAGTACTTC CASSPQTSIIETQYF TRBD2 TRBJ2-5 - TRBV6-5
TGTGCCAGAGGGACAAAGAAAGCCAAAAACATTCAGTACTTC CARGTKKAKNIQYF - TRBJ2-4 - TRBV6-4
TGTGCCAGCAGCGTGGGACTAGCGTTCTCCTACGAGCAGTACTTC CASSVGLAFSYEQYF TRBD2 TRBJ2-7 - TRBV11-2
TGTGCCAGCAGCTTAGGAGTACTCAATCAGCCCCAGCATTTT CASSLGVLNQPQHF - TRBJ1-5 - TRBV7-2
TGTGCCAGCAGCTTAAACGCTGAAGGGGGCACCGGGGAGCTGTTTTTT CASSLNAEGGTGELFF - TRBJ2-2 - TRBV7-3
TGTGCCTGGAGTGTAGAGTATGAAGCTTTCTTT CAWSVEYEAFF - TRBJ1-1 - TRBV30
TGTGCCAGTAGTATAAAAACAGGGCTCACCTCCTACGAGCAGTACTTC CASSIKTGLTSYEQYF - TRBJ2-7 - TRBV19
TGTGCCAGCGCCCGGGACACATCCGAAAAACTGTTTTTT CASARDTSEKLFF - TRBJ1-4 - TRBV18
TGTGCCAGCAGCTTGGGCGGATACGGGGAGCTGTTTTTT CASSLGGYGELFF - TRBJ2-2 - TRBV7-9
TGTGCCAGCAGTTATGCGGGACAGAACACTGAAGCTTTCTTT CASSYAGQNTEAFF - TRBJ1-1 - TRBV27
TGTGCCAGCAGTTGGAGCGAGGGGACGATCCAGCCCCAGCATTTT CASSWSEGTIQPQHF - TRBJ1-5 once TRBV27
TGTGCCAGCAGTTCCAATTCGGGCCACAGGATCTTCACTGAAGCTTTCTTT CASSSNSGHRIFTEAFF - TRBJ1-1 - TRBV27
TGCAGTGGCCTAGGGGATACGCAGTATTTT CSGLGDTQYF - TRBJ2-3 - TRBV20-1
TGTGCCAGCAGCGTTGGGACAGCAAATCAGCCCCAGCATTTT CASSVGTANQPQHF TRBD1 TRBJ1-5 - TRBV9
TGCAGCGTTGGGGGAAGACAGGGCACGGGCACAGATACGCAGTATTTT CSVGGRQGTGTDTQYF TRBD1 TRBJ2-3 - TRBV29-1
TGCGCCAGCAGCCAAGGGACCGGGACAGGGGGATGGAAAGGCTACACCTTC CASSQGTGTGGWKGYTF TRBD1 TRBJ1-2 - TRBV4-3
TGCGCCAGCAGCTTGCAGGATGCCTACGAGCAGTACTTC CASSLQDAYEQYF - TRBJ2-7 - TRBV5-1
TGCGCCAGCAGCTCTGGACAGGATGGCGATGAGCAGTTCTTC CASSSGQDGDEQFF TRBD1 TRBJ2-1 - TRBV5-1
TGTGCCAGCAGTTCTGTTGGGGGTTTCTCCGAGCAGTACTTC CASSSVGGFSEQYF - TRBJ2-7 once TRBV28
TGTGCCAGCAGCTTGGGGAGTGCGGGGGAGACCCAGTACTTC CASSLGSAGETQYF - TRBJ2-5 - TRBV7-2
TGTGCCAGCAGCCTCGGTGGGGGACTAGGCTACGAGCAGTACTTC CASSLGGGLGYEQYF TRBD2 TRBJ2-7 - TRBV11-2
TGTGCCAGCAGCTTAGAGGCCTTCGACGAGCAGTACTTC CASSLEAFDEQYF - TRBJ2-7 - TRBV11-3
TGTGCCAGCAGCCCATGGGGGGGAGCCTACAATGAGCAGTTCTTC CASSPWGGAYNEQFF TRBD2 TRBJ2-1 - TRBV7-2
TGTGCCAGTAGTATAAGCAGAGGTGGTGGCTACACCTTC CASSISRGGGYTF - TRBJ1-2 - TRBV19
TGTGCCAGCAGTTACGCTTCTGAAGCTTTCTTT CASSYASEAFF - TRBJ1-1 - TRBV6-1
TGTGCCAGTGTACCACAGGGGGCGGCTGGAAACACCATATATTTT CASVPQGAAGNTIYF TRBD1 TRBJ1-3 - TRBV19
TGTGCCAGCAGCGCCGAAGGGGGCGGGGATCAGCCCCAGCATTTT CASSAEGGGDQPQHF TRBD1 TRBJ1-5 few TRBV18
TGTGCCAGCAGCTTAGCGCGGGCAGGGGCCTACGAGCAGTACTTC CASSLARAGAYEQYF - TRBJ2-7 once TRBV11-1
TGTGCCATCGCCCCCCTCCCGACGAGGGACAATGAGCAGTTCTTC CAIAPLPTRDNEQFF - TRBJ2-1 once TRBV10-3
TGTGCCAGCAGTTACCCATCTCCCTACGAGCAGTACTTC CASSYPSPYEQYF - TRBJ2-7 - TRBV6-6
TGTGCCAGCATTAAGGGCCGAGCCGGGGAGCTGTTTTTT CASIKGRAGELFF - TRBJ2-2 - TRBV28
TGTGCCAGCAGCTCAAATGAGGATGAGCAGTTCTTC CASSSNEDEQFF - TRBJ2-1 once TRBV11-3
TGTGCCAGTTGGACAGTCTCTGGAAACACCATATATTTT CASWTVSGNTIYF - TRBJ1-3 - TRBV6-5
TGTGCCAGCAGTTTATCGGGGAGGGGGGTTGGCAATCAGCCCCAGCATTTT CASSLSGRGVGNQPQHF - TRBJ1-5 few TRBV27
TGTGCCAGCAGCTTAGGAACTAGCGGGAGACGATTCAATGAGCAGTTCTTC CASSLGTSGRRFNEQFF TRBD2 TRBJ2-1 - TRBV7-2
TGTGCCTGGCAGACAGGGGCCAACACCGGGGAGCTGTTTTTT CAWQTGANTGELFF TRBD1 TRBJ2-2 - TRBV30
TGTGCCAGCAGCCCTAGACCGTCTGAGACTAGCGGGATGCAGTACTTC CASSPRPSETSGMQYF TRBD2 TRBJ2-7 - TRBV4-2